What follows are 2 T cell receptor beta chains derived from one specimen sequenced in a study of cytomegalovirus exposure and HLA in healthy donors (dated 2017 in TCRdb). The protocol used for the library was the immunoSEQ multiplex PCR assay. For the multiplex PCR, a mixture combining 60 forward primers for TCR Vbeta segments and 13 reverse primers for TCR Jbeta segments was used. Held by TCRdb, this immuneACCESS table contains in-frame sequences only and omits some clones. Under half of the omission traces to an unresolved V gene where checked; the cause of the rest is unknown. This sample is represented by fewer than 250,000 clones; roughly 82% of them were singletons. About 6.1% of the sample is in the top ten clones. Sequenced material: PBMCs. The origin of the receptors is a man aged 35 to 55 in good health and CMV-seropositive.

This clone came up once. The chain is built from TRBV29-1 and TRBJ2-1, with D possibly matching TRBD2 (5 bases). CDR3 length: 12 amino acids. Germline-derived CDR1 and CDR2 are SQVTM and ANQGSEA. V lost 3 bases, J lost 4 bases, and 7 bases lay in between. Here the CDR3 DNA reads TGCAGCGTTGAGACTATATACAATGAGCAGTTCTTC. It codes for CSVETIYNEQFF.

This rearrangement joins TRBV7-3 to TRBJ2-6, with a possible D match to TRBD1 (6 bases). V was pared by 5 bases and J by 2 bases, with 22 bases between. This CDR3 is 19 amino acids long. Germline V CDR1 and CDR2: SGHTA, FQGTGA. The CDR3 here is CASSPLDSPQLAGANVLTF. In nucleotides, the CDR3 is TGTGCCAGCAGCCCTCTGGACAGCCCCCAACTCGCTGGGGCCAACGTCCTGACTTTC.